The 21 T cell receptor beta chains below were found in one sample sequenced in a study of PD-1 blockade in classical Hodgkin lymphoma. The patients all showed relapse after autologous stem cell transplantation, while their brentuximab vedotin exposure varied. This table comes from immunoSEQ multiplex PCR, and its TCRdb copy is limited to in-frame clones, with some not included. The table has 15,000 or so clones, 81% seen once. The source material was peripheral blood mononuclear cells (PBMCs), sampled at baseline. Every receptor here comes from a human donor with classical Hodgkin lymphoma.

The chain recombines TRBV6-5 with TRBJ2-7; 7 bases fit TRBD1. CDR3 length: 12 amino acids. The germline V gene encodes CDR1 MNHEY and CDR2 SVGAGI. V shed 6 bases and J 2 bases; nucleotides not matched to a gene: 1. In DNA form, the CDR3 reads TGTGCCAGCAGACAGGGGACCTACGAGCAGTACTTC. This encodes CASRQGTYEQYF.

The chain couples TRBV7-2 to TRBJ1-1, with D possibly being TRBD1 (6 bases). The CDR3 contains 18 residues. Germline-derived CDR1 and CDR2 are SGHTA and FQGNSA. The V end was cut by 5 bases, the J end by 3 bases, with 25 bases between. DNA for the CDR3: TGTGCCAGCAGCCGAGGTGGGGGGGCCGCGGCGGCTGACACTGAAGCTTTCTTT. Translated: CASSRGGGAAAADTEAFF.

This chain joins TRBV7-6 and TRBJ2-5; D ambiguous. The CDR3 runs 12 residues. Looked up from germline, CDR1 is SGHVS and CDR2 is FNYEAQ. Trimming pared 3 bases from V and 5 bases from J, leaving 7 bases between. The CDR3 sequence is CASSLMGETQYF. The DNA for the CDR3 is TGTGCCAGCAGCTTGATGGGGGAGACCCAGTACTTC.

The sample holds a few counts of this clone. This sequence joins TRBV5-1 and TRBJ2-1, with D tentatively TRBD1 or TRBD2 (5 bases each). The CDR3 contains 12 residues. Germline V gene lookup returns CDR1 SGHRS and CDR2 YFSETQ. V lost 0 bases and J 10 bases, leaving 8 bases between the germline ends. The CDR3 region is CASSLGDGEQFF. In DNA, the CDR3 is TGCGCCAGCAGCTTGGGGGACGGGGAGCAGTTCTTC.

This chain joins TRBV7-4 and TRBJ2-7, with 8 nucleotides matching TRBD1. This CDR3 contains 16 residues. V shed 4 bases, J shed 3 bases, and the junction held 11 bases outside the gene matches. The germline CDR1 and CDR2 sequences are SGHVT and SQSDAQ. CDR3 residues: CASSYERTGTHYEQYF. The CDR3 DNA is TGTGCCAGCAGCTATGAAAGGACAGGGACTCACTACGAGCAGTACTTC.

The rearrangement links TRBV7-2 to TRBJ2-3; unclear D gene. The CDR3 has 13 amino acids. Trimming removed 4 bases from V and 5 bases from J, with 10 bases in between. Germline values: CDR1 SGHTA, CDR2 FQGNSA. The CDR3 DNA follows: TGTGCCAGCAGCTCCTTACCGGGAGATACGCAGTATTTT. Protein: CASSSLPGDTQYF. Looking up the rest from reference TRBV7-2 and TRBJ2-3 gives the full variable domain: GAGVSQSPSNKVTEKGKDVELRCDPISGHTALYWYRQSLGQGLEFLIYFQGNSAPDKSGLPSDRFSAERTGGSVSTLTIQRTQQEDSAVYLCASSSLPGDTQYFGPGTRLTVL.

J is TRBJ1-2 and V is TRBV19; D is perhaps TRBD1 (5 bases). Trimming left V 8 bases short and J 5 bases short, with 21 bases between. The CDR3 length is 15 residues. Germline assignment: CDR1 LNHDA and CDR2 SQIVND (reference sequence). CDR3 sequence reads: CASSVDGQASYGYTF. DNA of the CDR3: TGTGCCAGTTCGGTGGACGGACAAGCGTCTTATGGCTACACCTTC.

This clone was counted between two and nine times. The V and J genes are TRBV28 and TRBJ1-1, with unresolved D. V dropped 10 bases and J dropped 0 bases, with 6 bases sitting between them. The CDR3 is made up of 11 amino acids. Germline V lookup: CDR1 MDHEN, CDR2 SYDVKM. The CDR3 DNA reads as TGTGCCACAGTCCTGAACACTGAAGCTTTCTTT. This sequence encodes CATVLNTEAFF.

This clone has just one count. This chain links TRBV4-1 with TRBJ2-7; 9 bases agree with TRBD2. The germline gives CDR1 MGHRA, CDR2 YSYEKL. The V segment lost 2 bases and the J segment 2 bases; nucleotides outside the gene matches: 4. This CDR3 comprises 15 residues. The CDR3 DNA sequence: TGCGCCAGCAGCCAAAATAGCGGGGGTACCTACGAGCAGTACTTC. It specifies CASSQNSGGTYEQYF.

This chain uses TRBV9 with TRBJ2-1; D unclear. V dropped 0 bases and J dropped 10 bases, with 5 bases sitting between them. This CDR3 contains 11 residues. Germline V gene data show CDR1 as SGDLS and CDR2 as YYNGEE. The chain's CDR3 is CASSVEGEQFF. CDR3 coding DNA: TGTGCCAGCAGCGTAGAAGGGGAGCAGTTCTTC.

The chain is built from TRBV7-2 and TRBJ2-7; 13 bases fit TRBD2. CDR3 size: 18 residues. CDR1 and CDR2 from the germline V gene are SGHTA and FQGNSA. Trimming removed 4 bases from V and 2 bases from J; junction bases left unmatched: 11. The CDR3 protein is CASSSRFQLAGGTYEQYF. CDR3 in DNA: TGTGCCAGCAGCTCCCGATTCCAACTAGCGGGGGGGACCTACGAGCAGTACTTC.

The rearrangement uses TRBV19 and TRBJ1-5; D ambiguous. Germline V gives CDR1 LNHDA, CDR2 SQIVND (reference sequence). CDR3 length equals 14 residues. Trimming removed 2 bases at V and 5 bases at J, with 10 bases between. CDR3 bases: TGTGCCAGTAGTATAACTTGGCGAGATCAGCCCCAGCATTTT. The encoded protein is CASSITWRDQPQHF.

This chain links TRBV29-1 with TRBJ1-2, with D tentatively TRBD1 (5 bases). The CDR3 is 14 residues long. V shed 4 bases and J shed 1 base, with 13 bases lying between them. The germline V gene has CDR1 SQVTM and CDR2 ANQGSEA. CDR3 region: CSVASGSNNYGYTF. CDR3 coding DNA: TGCAGCGTTGCCTCAGGGTCCAATAACTATGGCTACACCTTC.

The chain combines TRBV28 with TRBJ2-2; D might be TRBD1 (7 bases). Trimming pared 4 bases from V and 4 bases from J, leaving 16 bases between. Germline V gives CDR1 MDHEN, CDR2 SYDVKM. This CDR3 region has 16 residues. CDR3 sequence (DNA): TGTGCCAGCAGTTCGAGGGGGGCAGGGGGCACCGGGGAGCTGTTTTTT. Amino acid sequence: CASSSRGAGGTGELFF.

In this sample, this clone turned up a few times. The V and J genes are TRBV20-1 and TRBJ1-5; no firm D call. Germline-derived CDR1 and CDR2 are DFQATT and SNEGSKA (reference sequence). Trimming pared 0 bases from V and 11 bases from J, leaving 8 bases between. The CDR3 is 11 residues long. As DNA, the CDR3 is TGCAGTGCTAGAGACCGACGGGCCCAGCATTTT. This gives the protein CSARDRRAQHF.

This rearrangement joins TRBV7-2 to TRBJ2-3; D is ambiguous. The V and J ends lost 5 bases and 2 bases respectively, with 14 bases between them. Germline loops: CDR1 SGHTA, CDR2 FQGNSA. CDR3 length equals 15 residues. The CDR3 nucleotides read TGTGCCAGCAGCCCAAAGCGTGGATTCACAGATACGCAGTATTTT. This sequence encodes CASSPKRGFTDTQYF.

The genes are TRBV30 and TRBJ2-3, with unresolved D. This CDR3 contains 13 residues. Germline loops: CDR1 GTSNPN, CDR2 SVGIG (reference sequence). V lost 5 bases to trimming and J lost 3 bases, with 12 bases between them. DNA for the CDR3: TGTGCCTGGGACCTCCTGGGAACAGATACGCAGTATTTT. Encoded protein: CAWDLLGTDTQYF.

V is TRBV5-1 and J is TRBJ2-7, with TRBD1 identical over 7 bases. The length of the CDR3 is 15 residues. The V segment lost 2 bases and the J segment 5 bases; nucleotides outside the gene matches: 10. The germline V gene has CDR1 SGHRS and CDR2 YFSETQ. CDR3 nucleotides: TGCGCCAGCAGCTTAACAGGGGACCCTCTTAACGAGCAGTACTTC. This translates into CASSLTGDPLNEQYF. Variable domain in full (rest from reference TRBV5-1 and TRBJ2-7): KAGVTQTPRYLIKTRGQQVTLSCSPISGHRSVSWYQQTPGQGLQFLFEYFSETQRNKGNFPGRFSGRQFSNSRSEMNVSTLELGDSALYLCASSLTGDPLNEQYFGPGTRLTVT.

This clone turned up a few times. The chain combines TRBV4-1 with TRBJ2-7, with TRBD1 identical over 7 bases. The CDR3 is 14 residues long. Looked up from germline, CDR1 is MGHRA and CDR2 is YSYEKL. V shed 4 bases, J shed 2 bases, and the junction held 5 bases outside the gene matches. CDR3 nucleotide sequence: TGCGCCAGCAGCCCGCAACAGGGGCCCTACGAGCAGTACTTC. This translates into CASSPQQGPYEQYF.

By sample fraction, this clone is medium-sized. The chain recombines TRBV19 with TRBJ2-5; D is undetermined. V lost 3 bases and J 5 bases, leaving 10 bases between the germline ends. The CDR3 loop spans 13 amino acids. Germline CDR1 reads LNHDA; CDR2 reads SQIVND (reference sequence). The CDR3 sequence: CASSMTSRETQYF. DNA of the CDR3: TGTGCCAGTAGTATGACGTCGCGGGAGACCCAGTACTTC.

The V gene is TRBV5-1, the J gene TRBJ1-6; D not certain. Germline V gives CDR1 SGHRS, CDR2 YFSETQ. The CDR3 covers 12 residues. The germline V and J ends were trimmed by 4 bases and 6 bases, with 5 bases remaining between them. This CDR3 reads CASSLPNSPLHF. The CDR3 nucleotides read TGCGCCAGCAGCCTCCCTAATTCACCCCTCCACTTT.